These T cell receptor beta chains were read from a single sample in a study of CD8 T cells in ankylosing spondylitis. TCRdb processed the 5' RACE reads anew with MiXCR; each CDR3 protein has one entry. This table has about 540,000 distinct CDR3 sequences, more than 9.5% appearing once. Sequenced: blood, either unsorted or a sorted T cell fraction (not recorded which). The source is a male donor with ankylosing spondylitis. Both conserved end residues are part of each CDR3. Each record gives: clone size, D gene, CDR3 length, J gene, V gene, CDR3 DNA, CDR3 protein. D genes are given only for firm matches. The size field is filled for only some rows; it gives once, few, many or a size class.

clone size: few; D gene: -; CDR3 length: 13; J gene: TRBJ2-1; V gene: TRBV3-1; CDR3 DNA: TGTGCCAGCAGTGGCGCTGGATACAATGAGCAGTTCTTC; CDR3 protein: CASSGAGYNEQFF
clone size: -; D gene: -; CDR3 length: 14; J gene: TRBJ1-5; V gene: TRBV5-8; CDR3 DNA: TGTGCCAGCAGCTTAATACAGGGTAATCAGCCCCAGCATTTT; CDR3 protein: CASSLIQGNQPQHF
clone size: -; D gene: TRBD1; CDR3 length: 16; J gene: TRBJ2-2; V gene: TRBV3-1; CDR3 DNA: TGTGCCAGCAGCCAAGGCTGGACAGGGGAATCCGGGGAGCTGTTTTTT; CDR3 protein: CASSQGWTGESGELFF
clone size: few; D gene: TRBD1; CDR3 length: 15; J gene: TRBJ2-1; V gene: TRBV11-2; CDR3 DNA: TGTGCCAGCAGCACAGGGGTAGCCCCCTACAATGAGCAGTTCTTC; CDR3 protein: CASSTGVAPYNEQFF
clone size: few; D gene: TRBD1; CDR3 length: 15; J gene: TRBJ1-2; V gene: TRBV12-3/TRBV12-4; CDR3 DNA: TGTGCCAGCAGTTTAGGGCCGGGGGGCAGGGGGGGCTACACCTTC; CDR3 protein: CASSLGPGGRGGYTF
clone size: few; D gene: TRBD1; CDR3 length: 16; J gene: TRBJ2-7; V gene: TRBV14; CDR3 DNA: TGTGCCAGCAGCCAAGAAGCGGGGACAGGGAGTTACGAGCAGTACTTC; CDR3 protein: CASSQEAGTGSYEQYF
clone size: many; D gene: -; CDR3 length: 13; J gene: TRBJ2-2; V gene: TRBV20-1; CDR3 DNA: TGCAGTGCCAGGCGGGGGAACACCGGGGAGCTGTTTTTT; CDR3 protein: CSARRGNTGELFF
clone size: many; D gene: -; CDR3 length: 14; J gene: TRBJ2-5; V gene: TRBV12-3/TRBV12-4; CDR3 DNA: TGTGCCAGCAGCCTCAATATGGTGCAAGAGACCCAGTACTTC; CDR3 protein: CASSLNMVQETQYF
clone size: many; D gene: TRBD2; CDR3 length: 16; J gene: TRBJ2-1; V gene: TRBV20-1; CDR3 DNA: TGCAGTGCTTCCAAAGCGGGAGGAGGGCATTACGATGAGCAGTTCTTC; CDR3 protein: CSASKAGGGHYDEQFF
clone size: -; D gene: -; CDR3 length: 13; J gene: TRBJ2-1; V gene: TRBV24-1; CDR3 DNA: TGTGCCACCAGCTCGAGGGGGTTCGGTGAGCAGTTCTTC; CDR3 protein: CATSSRGFGEQFF
clone size: many; D gene: TRBD2; CDR3 length: 15; J gene: TRBJ2-5; V gene: TRBV12-3/TRBV12-4; CDR3 DNA: TGTGCCAGCAGGGGGGGACTAGCGGGGCAAGAGACCCAGTACTTC; CDR3 protein: CASRGGLAGQETQYF
clone size: few; D gene: -; CDR3 length: 14; J gene: TRBJ2-7; V gene: TRBV5-1; CDR3 DNA: TGCGCCAGCAGCTGGGGACCGAGGACCTACGAGCAGTACTTC; CDR3 protein: CASSWGPRTYEQYF
clone size: few; D gene: -; CDR3 length: 18; J gene: TRBJ2-3; V gene: TRBV20-1; CDR3 DNA: TGCAGTGCTAGGGTTCCTTCTCCGGGCCCCACTAGCACAGATACGCAGTATTTT; CDR3 protein: CSARVPSPGPTSTDTQYF
clone size: many; D gene: TRBD1; CDR3 length: 13; J gene: TRBJ2-5; V gene: TRBV27; CDR3 DNA: TGTGCCAGCAGTTGGGACAGGGAAGAGACCCAGTACTTC; CDR3 protein: CASSWDREETQYF
clone size: few; D gene: -; CDR3 length: 16; J gene: TRBJ1-3; V gene: TRBV7-6; CDR3 DNA: TGTGCCAGCAGCTTAGCGCCCCAGGTCTCTGGAAACACCATATATTTT; CDR3 protein: CASSLAPQVSGNTIYF
clone size: -; D gene: TRBD1; CDR3 length: 17; J gene: TRBJ1-5; V gene: TRBV15; CDR3 DNA: TGTGCCACCAGCAGATACGCAGGGGGTAACAGCAATCAGCCCCAGCATTTT; CDR3 protein: CATSRYAGGNSNQPQHF
clone size: many; D gene: -; CDR3 length: 16; J gene: TRBJ2-4; V gene: TRBV10-3; CDR3 DNA: TGTGCCATCAGTCCCGCGGGGCTAAAGAACAAAAACATTCAGTACTTC; CDR3 protein: CAISPAGLKNKNIQYF
clone size: -; D gene: -; CDR3 length: 16; J gene: TRBJ2-6; V gene: TRBV4-2; CDR3 DNA: TGTGCCAGCAGCCAATTTAGGGGGTACGGGGCCAACGTCCTGACTTTC; CDR3 protein: CASSQFRGYGANVLTF
clone size: many; D gene: -; CDR3 length: 13; J gene: TRBJ1-4; V gene: TRBV29-1; CDR3 DNA: TGCAGCGTTGAATACTTATCCTCAGGAAAACTGTTTTTT; CDR3 protein: CSVEYLSSGKLFF
clone size: -; D gene: TRBD2; CDR3 length: 16; J gene: TRBJ2-1; V gene: TRBV20-1; CDR3 DNA: TGCAGTGGCCACGGACTAGCGGGCGGGAACTACAATGAGCAGTTCTTC; CDR3 protein: CSGHGLAGGNYNEQFF
clone size: many; D gene: -; CDR3 length: 14; J gene: TRBJ2-7; V gene: TRBV5-1; CDR3 DNA: TGCGCCAGCAGCTCTCGGACAGAAACCTACGAGCAGTACTTC; CDR3 protein: CASSSRTETYEQYF
clone size: few; D gene: -; CDR3 length: 15; J gene: TRBJ2-2; V gene: TRBV20-1; CDR3 DNA: TGCAGTGCTAGACCGCCGGGGGTCCGCACCGGGGAGCTGTTTTTT; CDR3 protein: CSARPPGVRTGELFF
clone size: -; D gene: -; CDR3 length: 15; J gene: TRBJ2-3; V gene: TRBV7-9; CDR3 DNA: TGTGCCAGCAGCTCGCCCGGGAGCCCTAGTTATACGCAGTATTTT; CDR3 protein: CASSSPGSPSYTQYF
clone size: many; D gene: -; CDR3 length: 12; J gene: TRBJ2-5; V gene: TRBV14; CDR3 DNA: TGTGCCAGCAGCCTCAATCGAGAGACCCAGTACTTC; CDR3 protein: CASSLNRETQYF
clone size: -; D gene: TRBD2; CDR3 length: 18; J gene: TRBJ2-1; V gene: TRBV5-1; CDR3 DNA: TGCGCCAGCAGTCCGTCCGCCAGCGGGAGACTCTCCTACAATGAGCAGTTCTTC; CDR3 protein: CASSPSASGRLSYNEQFF
clone size: few; D gene: -; CDR3 length: 12; J gene: TRBJ1-1; V gene: TRBV12-3/TRBV12-4; CDR3 DNA: TGTGCCAACCCGTCCCCTAACGCTGAAGCTTTCTTT; CDR3 protein: CANPSPNAEAFF
clone size: few; D gene: TRBD1; CDR3 length: 16; J gene: TRBJ1-6; V gene: TRBV6-1; CDR3 DNA: TGTGCCAGCAGTGCCGACAGGGCTCGGGGCAGTTCACCCCTCCACTTT; CDR3 protein: CASSADRARGSSPLHF
clone size: -; D gene: -; CDR3 length: 16; J gene: TRBJ1-1; V gene: TRBV5-6; CDR3 DNA: TGTGCCAGCAGCCGCCTAACGGGCCCCGGGGGCACTGAAGCTTTCTTT; CDR3 protein: CASSRLTGPGGTEAFF
clone size: few; D gene: -; CDR3 length: 14; J gene: TRBJ2-3; V gene: TRBV20-1; CDR3 DNA: TGCAGTGCCCCAACTAGCTCATTTGCAGATACGCAGTATTTT; CDR3 protein: CSAPTSSFADTQYF
clone size: -; D gene: TRBD2; CDR3 length: 15; J gene: TRBJ2-1; V gene: TRBV20-1; CDR3 DNA: TGCAGTGCTGGGACTAGCGGGAGGGCCACCAATGAGCAGTTCTTC; CDR3 protein: CSAGTSGRATNEQFF
clone size: few; D gene: -; CDR3 length: 13; J gene: TRBJ1-1; V gene: TRBV27; CDR3 DNA: TGTGCCAGCTGTCCAGATATGAACACTGAAGCTTTCTTT; CDR3 protein: CASCPDMNTEAFF
clone size: many; D gene: -; CDR3 length: 14; J gene: TRBJ1-1; V gene: TRBV5-1; CDR3 DNA: TGCGCCAGCACCCCTCGGGTGGGTGTCACTGAAGCTTTCTTT; CDR3 protein: CASTPRVGVTEAFF
clone size: few; D gene: TRBD1; CDR3 length: 15; J gene: TRBJ1-5; V gene: TRBV5-1; CDR3 DNA: TGCGCCAGCAGCTTCGGGGACAGGGACTATCAGCCCCAGCATTTT; CDR3 protein: CASSFGDRDYQPQHF
clone size: -; D gene: TRBD2; CDR3 length: 14; J gene: TRBJ2-2; V gene: TRBV20-1; CDR3 DNA: TGCAGTGCTAGGCAGCGGGAACACACCGGGGAGCTGTTTTTT; CDR3 protein: CSARQREHTGELFF
clone size: -; D gene: -; CDR3 length: 15; J gene: TRBJ1-1; V gene: TRBV6-5; CDR3 DNA: TGTGCCAGCAGCTCCCGGAGGGCTGCGGGCACTGAAGCTTTCTTT; CDR3 protein: CASSSRRAAGTEAFF
clone size: many; D gene: TRBD1; CDR3 length: 15; J gene: TRBJ2-2; V gene: TRBV28; CDR3 DNA: TGTGCCAGCAGTTTAAGGGGGCTGGAAACCGGGGAGCTGTTTTTT; CDR3 protein: CASSLRGLETGELFF
clone size: -; D gene: -; CDR3 length: 15; J gene: TRBJ1-6; V gene: TRBV7-9; CDR3 DNA: TGTGCCAGCAGCTTAGCCCTGGGGGCAAATTCACCCCTCCACTTT; CDR3 protein: CASSLALGANSPLHF
clone size: few; D gene: TRBD1; CDR3 length: 13; J gene: TRBJ2-7; V gene: TRBV29-1; CDR3 DNA: TGCAGCGCCTGGGACAGTGAATACTACGAGCAGTACTTC; CDR3 protein: CSAWDSEYYEQYF
clone size: -; D gene: TRBD1; CDR3 length: 14; J gene: TRBJ1-6; V gene: TRBV6-5; CDR3 DNA: TGTGCCAGCAGTTATCGACAGGGAAGCTCACCCCTCCACTTT; CDR3 protein: CASSYRQGSSPLHF
clone size: -; D gene: -; CDR3 length: 15; J gene: TRBJ1-1; V gene: TRBV7-9; CDR3 DNA: TGTGCCAGCAGCCCCAGCATCGGGGGCGTTACTGAAGCTTTCTTT; CDR3 protein: CASSPSIGGVTEAFF
clone size: -; D gene: TRBD2; CDR3 length: 16; J gene: TRBJ2-2; V gene: TRBV25-1; CDR3 DNA: TGTGCCAGCAGTGCCCTCCTAGCGGTGAACACCGGGGAGCTGTTTTTT; CDR3 protein: CASSALLAVNTGELFF
clone size: -; D gene: -; CDR3 length: 17; J gene: TRBJ2-6; V gene: TRBV6-2/TRBV6-3; CDR3 DNA: TGTGCCAGCTCCCCCCGCCCAGGGAACTCTGGGGCCAACGTCCTGACTTTC; CDR3 protein: CASSPRPGNSGANVLTF
clone size: -; D gene: TRBD1; CDR3 length: 17; J gene: TRBJ1-6; V gene: TRBV3-1; CDR3 DNA: TGTGCCAGCAGCCAAGATTGGGGACAGGGTGATAATTCACCCCTCCACTTT; CDR3 protein: CASSQDWGQGDNSPLHF
clone size: few; D gene: -; CDR3 length: 12; J gene: TRBJ1-5; V gene: TRBV30; CDR3 DNA: TGTGCCTGGAGTGTAAAGGGCAGGGGACGACATTTT; CDR3 protein: CAWSVKGRGRHF
clone size: few; D gene: -; CDR3 length: 16; J gene: TRBJ2-3; V gene: TRBV27; CDR3 DNA: TGTGCCAGCAGTTCCCACCGCCCCGCTGGGGCAGATACGCAGTATTTT; CDR3 protein: CASSSHRPAGADTQYF
clone size: -; D gene: -; CDR3 length: 15; J gene: TRBJ2-5; V gene: TRBV5-1; CDR3 DNA: TGCGCCAGCACCGAGGACAGTCCTCTACAAGAGACCCAGTACTTC; CDR3 protein: CASTEDSPLQETQYF
clone size: many; D gene: -; CDR3 length: 12; J gene: TRBJ2-1; V gene: TRBV5-1; CDR3 DNA: TGCGCCAGCAGCCCACAGGTAAATGAGCAGTTCTTC; CDR3 protein: CASSPQVNEQFF
clone size: -; D gene: -; CDR3 length: 13; J gene: TRBJ2-5; V gene: TRBV6-2/TRBV6-3; CDR3 DNA: TGTGCCAGCAGAGAAGGAGGGCGGGAGACCCAGTACTTC; CDR3 protein: CASREGGRETQYF
clone size: -; D gene: -; CDR3 length: 14; J gene: TRBJ1-2; V gene: TRBV11-1; CDR3 DNA: TGTGCCAGCAGCCAAGGCTTGGGGCCCAAGAGCTACACCTTC; CDR3 protein: CASSQGLGPKSYTF
clone size: -; D gene: TRBD1; CDR3 length: 15; J gene: TRBJ2-3; V gene: TRBV10-3; CDR3 DNA: TGTGCCATCAGTGACGGACAGGGGAGCACAGATACGCAGTATTTT; CDR3 protein: CAISDGQGSTDTQYF
clone size: -; D gene: -; CDR3 length: 16; J gene: TRBJ2-4; V gene: TRBV28; CDR3 DNA: TGTGCCAGCAGTCCCCCGGGTCTAATAGCCAAAAACATTCAGTACTTC; CDR3 protein: CASSPPGLIAKNIQYF
clone size: -; D gene: -; CDR3 length: 16; J gene: TRBJ2-4; V gene: TRBV4-1; CDR3 DNA: TGCGCCAGCAGCCAACACGGCGCGGACCCGGGTAACATTCAGTACTTC; CDR3 protein: CASSQHGADPGNIQYF
clone size: -; D gene: -; CDR3 length: 14; J gene: TRBJ2-2; V gene: TRBV20-1; CDR3 DNA: TGCAGTGCCACATATAAGGGGGACGCCGGGGAGCTGTTTTTT; CDR3 protein: CSATYKGDAGELFF
clone size: -; D gene: -; CDR3 length: 13; J gene: TRBJ2-7; V gene: TRBV7-9; CDR3 DNA: TGTGCCAGCAGCTCGACACCCTGGAACGAGCAGTACTTC; CDR3 protein: CASSSTPWNEQYF
clone size: once; D gene: -; CDR3 length: 13; J gene: TRBJ1-2; V gene: TRBV2; CDR3 DNA: TGTGCCAGCAGTGAATCAGTATACTATGGCTACACCTTC; CDR3 protein: CASSESVYYGYTF
clone size: many; D gene: -; CDR3 length: 15; J gene: TRBJ2-7; V gene: TRBV5-1; CDR3 DNA: TGCGCCAGCAGCTTGGGTCTTCCCCCTCCCTACGAGCAGTACTTC; CDR3 protein: CASSLGLPPPYEQYF
clone size: many; D gene: TRBD1; CDR3 length: 15; J gene: TRBJ1-2; V gene: TRBV12-3/TRBV12-4; CDR3 DNA: TGTGCCAGCAGTTCCTGGGGCAGGGGGAACTATGGCTACACCTTC; CDR3 protein: CASSSWGRGNYGYTF
clone size: few; D gene: -; CDR3 length: 17; J gene: TRBJ2-1; V gene: TRBV7-9; CDR3 DNA: TGTGCCAGCAGCTCCCCTTTTCGCGGTTCAATCTACAATGAGCAGTTCTTC; CDR3 protein: CASSSPFRGSIYNEQFF
clone size: -; D gene: -; CDR3 length: 15; J gene: TRBJ2-3; V gene: TRBV5-5; CDR3 DNA: TGTGCCAGCAGCTTAACGGGCCATAGCACAGATACGCAGTATTTT; CDR3 protein: CASSLTGHSTDTQYF
clone size: -; D gene: TRBD2; CDR3 length: 14; J gene: TRBJ2-1; V gene: TRBV20-1; CDR3 DNA: TGCAGTGCTAGCCGTCGGGGGGAGTTCTTTGAGCAGTTCTTC; CDR3 protein: CSASRRGEFFEQFF